Listed below are T cell receptor beta chains from one sample, sequenced in a study of regulatory T cells in long-lasting Graves disease. TCRdb processed the multiplex PCR reads anew with MiXCR; each CDR3 protein has one entry. The table lists 510,000 or so distinct CDR3 sequences, around 12% of them singletons. The sample was also linked to a second study, of T cells in Graves' hyperthyroidism and ophthalmopathy.

The sample in question was peripheral blood mononuclear cells (PBMCs), obtained at new diagnosis, from a patient treated with antithyroid drugs. The origin of the receptors is a woman in her thirties with Graves disease. CDR3s include the opening cysteine and the closing phenylalanine or tryptophan. D genes are given only for firm matches. Some rows have no size entry. The others give once, few or many, or a class for an expanded clone.

D gene: -
clone size: many
V gene: TRBV18
J gene: TRBJ2-2
CDR3 DNA: TGTGCCAGCTCACCAGGTCGTACCGGGGAGCTGTTTTTT
CDR3 protein: CASSPGRTGELFF

D gene: -
clone size: many
V gene: TRBV19
J gene: TRBJ1-6
CDR3 DNA: TGTGCCAGTAGTATCCGGGATTACCATAATTCACCCCTCCACTTT
CDR3 protein: CASSIRDYHNSPLHF

D gene: -
clone size: -
V gene: TRBV11-3
J gene: TRBJ2-7
CDR3 DNA: TGTGCCAGCAGCTTACCTACAGGGTCGGGCGAGCAGTACTTC
CDR3 protein: CASSLPTGSGEQYF

D gene: -
clone size: many
V gene: TRBV7-9
J gene: TRBJ2-3
CDR3 DNA: TGTGCCAGCAGCTTCTACGAGGCTAGCACAGATACGCAGTATTTT
CDR3 protein: CASSFYEASTDTQYF

D gene: -
clone size: many
V gene: TRBV7-8
J gene: TRBJ2-7
CDR3 DNA: TGTGCCAGCAGCCCGAGCTGGCTAGTGGTCTACGAGCAGTACTTC
CDR3 protein: CASSPSWLVVYEQYF

D gene: -
clone size: -
V gene: TRBV28
J gene: TRBJ1-2
CDR3 DNA: TGTGCCAGCAGTTTATTTGGGCAGGGTGGCTACACCTTC
CDR3 protein: CASSLFGQGGYTF

D gene: TRBD2
clone size: many
V gene: TRBV10-3
J gene: TRBJ2-2
CDR3 DNA: TGTGCCATCCGGGGGGGCTTGCAGGAGCGCACCGGGGAGCTGTTTTTT
CDR3 protein: CAIRGGLQERTGELFF

D gene: TRBD1
clone size: many
V gene: TRBV6-1
J gene: TRBJ2-7
CDR3 DNA: TGTGCCAGCAGACGGGGACAGAACTACGAGCAGTACTTC
CDR3 protein: CASRRGQNYEQYF

D gene: TRBD1
clone size: few
V gene: TRBV6-1
J gene: TRBJ1-5
CDR3 DNA: TGTGCCAGCAGAAAGACAGGGGGCAATCAGCCCCAGCATTTT
CDR3 protein: CASRKTGGNQPQHF

D gene: -
clone size: -
V gene: TRBV6-2/TRBV6-3
J gene: TRBJ1-5
CDR3 DNA: TGTGCCAGCAGTGAAATATTAAGCCAGCCCCAGCATTTT
CDR3 protein: CASSEILSQPQHF

D gene: -
clone size: few
V gene: TRBV27
J gene: TRBJ2-3
CDR3 DNA: TGTGCCAGCAGTTTATCGAGGGTGGATACGCAGTATTTT
CDR3 protein: CASSLSRVDTQYF

D gene: TRBD2
clone size: few
V gene: TRBV5-6
J gene: TRBJ2-3
CDR3 DNA: TGTGCCAGCAGCACCGGGACTAGCGGAAGTGTGGCAGATACGCAGTATTTT
CDR3 protein: CASSTGTSGSVADTQYF

D gene: -
clone size: many
V gene: TRBV18
J gene: TRBJ1-1
CDR3 DNA: TGTGCCAGCTCACCGCGGTCCGTGGGCCTGGGGACTGAAGCTTTCTTT
CDR3 protein: CASSPRSVGLGTEAFF

D gene: TRBD2
clone size: many
V gene: TRBV7-2
J gene: TRBJ2-4
CDR3 DNA: TGTGCCAGCAGCGTTCCCGGGCTAGCGGGAGGGAAAAACATTCAGTACTTC
CDR3 protein: CASSVPGLAGGKNIQYF

D gene: -
clone size: -
V gene: TRBV6-1
J gene: TRBJ1-5
CDR3 DNA: TGTGCCAGCAGCAGGGACTTTAGCAATCAGCCCCAGCATTTT
CDR3 protein: CASSRDFSNQPQHF

D gene: TRBD1
clone size: many
V gene: TRBV2
J gene: TRBJ1-3
CDR3 DNA: TGTGCCAGCGGCGACAGGGGCAGAGGAAACACCATATATTTT
CDR3 protein: CASGDRGRGNTIYF

D gene: -
clone size: many
V gene: TRBV6-5
J gene: TRBJ2-7
CDR3 DNA: TGTGCCAGCAGTTACTTAGGAGGTTACTCCTACGAGCAGTACTTC
CDR3 protein: CASSYLGGYSYEQYF

D gene: TRBD2
clone size: -
V gene: TRBV2
J gene: TRBJ2-7
CDR3 DNA: TGTGCCAGCAGTGAAAGTGCGGGAGAACTGTACGAGCAGTACTTC
CDR3 protein: CASSESAGELYEQYF

D gene: -
clone size: many
V gene: TRBV6-1
J gene: TRBJ1-1
CDR3 DNA: TGTGCCAGCCGCGGTTGGGTGTTTCGCACTGAAGCTTTCTTT
CDR3 protein: CASRGWVFRTEAFF

D gene: -
clone size: -
V gene: TRBV5-4
J gene: TRBJ1-1
CDR3 DNA: TGTGCCAGCAGCTTGGGGGAGCTTAAGAACACTGAAGCTTTCTTT
CDR3 protein: CASSLGELKNTEAFF

D gene: -
clone size: few
V gene: TRBV7-3
J gene: TRBJ2-2
CDR3 DNA: TGTGCCAGCAGCTTAGCGGGTTACGCGAACACCGGGGAGCTGTTTTTT
CDR3 protein: CASSLAGYANTGELFF

D gene: -
clone size: many
V gene: TRBV5-1
J gene: TRBJ1-1
CDR3 DNA: TGCGCCAGCACAGACGGGGAGGGGACTGAAGCTTTCTTT
CDR3 protein: CASTDGEGTEAFF

D gene: -
clone size: many
V gene: TRBV27
J gene: TRBJ1-2
CDR3 DNA: TGTGCCAGCCGAAGGTCGTCAGGGTCAAGTTATGGCTACACCTTC
CDR3 protein: CASRRSSGSSYGYTF

D gene: -
clone size: few
V gene: TRBV6-1
J gene: TRBJ1-4
CDR3 DNA: TGTGCCAGCAGTGAAATGCCGGCAGGAACTGAAAAACTGTTTTTT
CDR3 protein: CASSEMPAGTEKLFF

D gene: -
clone size: -
V gene: TRBV4-1
J gene: TRBJ2-3
CDR3 DNA: TGCGCCAGCAGCCAAGGGTTATCTGTGACGCCCCAGTATTTT
CDR3 protein: CASSQGLSVTPQYF

D gene: -
clone size: -
V gene: TRBV10-2
J gene: TRBJ2-7
CDR3 DNA: TGCGCCACGGAAGGGGGCGAGCAGTACTTC
CDR3 protein: CATEGGEQYF

D gene: -
clone size: few
V gene: TRBV28
J gene: TRBJ1-3
CDR3 DNA: TGTGCCAGCAGTTTACCCTCTTGGACGACATCTGGAAACACCATATATTTT
CDR3 protein: CASSLPSWTTSGNTIYF

D gene: TRBD1
clone size: many
V gene: TRBV7-9
J gene: TRBJ2-1
CDR3 DNA: TGTGCCAGCAGCTTCACAGGGGAGCTAGCTGAGCAGTTCTTC
CDR3 protein: CASSFTGELAEQFF

D gene: TRBD1
clone size: -
V gene: TRBV19
J gene: TRBJ2-1
CDR3 DNA: TGTGCCAGTAGTGAGACAGGGGACCCTACCTGGTACAATGAGCAGTTCTTC
CDR3 protein: CASSETGDPTWYNEQFF

D gene: -
clone size: -
V gene: TRBV11-2
J gene: TRBJ2-4
CDR3 DNA: TGTGCCAGCAGCTTATTCGGGACGGAGTTAAACATTCAGTACTTC
CDR3 protein: CASSLFGTELNIQYF

D gene: -
clone size: many
V gene: TRBV12-3/TRBV12-4
J gene: TRBJ2-5
CDR3 DNA: TGTGCCAGCAGTTTCCTCTCCGGCAGGGGAGGAGAGACCCAGTACTTC
CDR3 protein: CASSFLSGRGGETQYF

D gene: -
clone size: many
V gene: TRBV6-1
J gene: TRBJ1-4
CDR3 DNA: TGTGCCAGCATTCCGGACGCAGTTAATGAAAAACTGTTTTTT
CDR3 protein: CASIPDAVNEKLFF

D gene: TRBD2
clone size: many
V gene: TRBV6-5
J gene: TRBJ2-2
CDR3 DNA: TGTGCCAGCAGTTACTCTCAACTAGCGGGGACCGGGGAGCTGTTTTTT
CDR3 protein: CASSYSQLAGTGELFF

D gene: -
clone size: few
V gene: TRBV7-9
J gene: TRBJ1-2
CDR3 DNA: TGTGCCAGCAGCCTATCCCTGAGATTAGCTAACTATGGCTACACCTTC
CDR3 protein: CASSLSLRLANYGYTF

D gene: -
clone size: many
V gene: TRBV4-2
J gene: TRBJ2-7
CDR3 DNA: TGTGCCAGCAGCCAAGGGGGACTGACGGCCTACGAGCAGTACTTC
CDR3 protein: CASSQGGLTAYEQYF

D gene: -
clone size: many
V gene: TRBV28
J gene: TRBJ2-7
CDR3 DNA: TGTGCCAGCAGTTTTTCAAGGACATCGACAGGACCTCCATACGAGCAGTACTTC
CDR3 protein: CASSFSRTSTGPPYEQYF

D gene: TRBD2
clone size: once
V gene: TRBV29-1
J gene: TRBJ2-5
CDR3 DNA: TGCAGCGTTGTTCCTAGCGGGAGGGGGGAGACCCAGTACTTC
CDR3 protein: CSVVPSGRGETQYF

D gene: -
clone size: many
V gene: TRBV12-3/TRBV12-4
J gene: TRBJ2-3
CDR3 DNA: TGTGCCAGCAGTTTAGCGCCGACTACTAGCACAGATACGCAGTATTTT
CDR3 protein: CASSLAPTTSTDTQYF

D gene: -
clone size: -
V gene: TRBV5-4
J gene: TRBJ2-1
CDR3 DNA: TGTGCCAGCAGCCTTCCCCTAGCCGACAATGAGCAGTTCTTC
CDR3 protein: CASSLPLADNEQFF

D gene: -
clone size: -
V gene: TRBV27
J gene: TRBJ1-5
CDR3 DNA: TGTGCCAGCAGTTTATCTGGGGGCGCTTATAGCAATCAGCCCCAGCATTTT
CDR3 protein: CASSLSGGAYSNQPQHF

D gene: TRBD2
clone size: -
V gene: TRBV7-2
J gene: TRBJ2-7
CDR3 DNA: TGTGCCAGCAGCTTAGAGGCTAGCGGGAATTACGAGCAGTACTTC
CDR3 protein: CASSLEASGNYEQYF

D gene: TRBD1
clone size: many
V gene: TRBV12-3/TRBV12-4
J gene: TRBJ2-5
CDR3 DNA: TGTGCCAGCAGCCCGACTCCCGGGACAGGGGGCAAAGAGACCCAGTACTTC
CDR3 protein: CASSPTPGTGGKETQYF

D gene: -
clone size: many
V gene: TRBV2
J gene: TRBJ2-7
CDR3 DNA: TGTGCCAGCAGAGATACCGGGAGAACCTACGAGCAGTACTTC
CDR3 protein: CASRDTGRTYEQYF

D gene: -
clone size: -
V gene: TRBV19
J gene: TRBJ2-1
CDR3 DNA: TGTGCCAGTAGTGGCCGGGCCCAGAACGATGAGCAGTTCTTC
CDR3 protein: CASSGRAQNDEQFF

D gene: -
clone size: many
V gene: TRBV12-3/TRBV12-4
J gene: TRBJ2-6
CDR3 DNA: TGTGCCAGCAGACCCGCTGGGGCCAACGTCCTGACTTTC
CDR3 protein: CASRPAGANVLTF

D gene: TRBD2
clone size: few
V gene: TRBV24-1
J gene: TRBJ2-3
CDR3 DNA: TGTGCCACCAGTGACCTAAGGACTAGCGGGAGTTCAGATACGCAGTATTTT
CDR3 protein: CATSDLRTSGSSDTQYF

D gene: -
clone size: many
V gene: TRBV28
J gene: TRBJ1-5
CDR3 DNA: TGTGCCAGCAATCAACAAAACCAGCCCCAGCATTTT
CDR3 protein: CASNQQNQPQHF

D gene: TRBD2
clone size: many
V gene: TRBV7-3
J gene: TRBJ2-3
CDR3 DNA: TGTGCCAGCAGCTTAACGGCGGGAGGAAGCACAGATACGCAGTATTTT
CDR3 protein: CASSLTAGGSTDTQYF